These 27 T cell receptor beta chains came from one sample sequenced in a study of human T cells and chemical hapten exposure. TCRdb recomputed calls from the RACE reads with MiXCR, one row per CDR3 protein. The table includes around 120,000 distinct CDR3 sequences, approximately 13% detected once. Time point: pre-sensitization, week 0. Treatment specified: therapeutic diphenylcyclopropenone sensitization with weekly scalp DPC. Sequenced material: whole blood, taken in connection with sensitization to the hapten diphenylcyclopropenone (DPC). The receptors here all came from a young woman with alopecia areata. Some clones in this sample may be carry-over from other donors' samples.

This clonotype came up a few times. The chain couples TRBV4-3 to TRBJ2-1, with D possibly TRBD1 on 6 matching bases. The V and J ends lost 0 bases and 9 bases respectively, with 21 bases between them. This CDR3 is built from 17 residues. Per the germline V gene, CDR1 is LGHNA and CDR2 is YSLEER. Here the CDR3 DNA reads TGCGCCAGCAGCCAAGATAGTGGACCGTTCCTACAGGGTGAGCAGTTCTTC. Protein: CASSQDSGPFLQGEQFF.

This clonotype appeared a few times. The chain recombines TRBV30 with TRBJ2-7; TRBD1 matches at 8 bases. From germline, CDR1 is GTSNPN and CDR2 SVGIG (reference sequence). This CDR3 region has 14 residues. V shed 2 bases and J 1 base; nucleotides not matched to a gene: 4. CDR3: CAWSTGQGSYEQYF. The CDR3 DNA reads as TGTGCCTGGAGTACAGGACAGGGATCCTACGAGCAGTACTTC.

This clonotype has more than one count but fewer than ten. The chain uses TRBV18 and TRBJ1-3, with a possible D match to TRBD1 (6 bases). Trimming took 1 base from V and 3 from J, leaving 16 bases between them. CDR3 length: 17 amino acids. CDR1 and CDR2 (germline): KGHSH, LQKENI. The CDR3: CASSPRPRDISGNTIYF. In nucleotides, the CDR3 is TGTGCCAGCTCACCACGCCCCCGGGACATAAGTGGAAACACCATATATTTT.

This chain connects TRBV6-2 or TRBV6-3 to TRBJ2-5; the D gene could be TRBD1 or TRBD2 (6 bases each). Trimming removed 6 bases from V and 0 bases from J, with 14 bases in between. CDR1 and CDR2 from the germline V gene are MNHEY and SVGEGT. The CDR3 extends over 15 amino acids. For the CDR3, the DNA is TGTGCCAGCAGGCCAGGGGTAGCGGACCAAGAGACCCAGTACTTC. It is translated as CASRPGVADQETQYF.

This rearrangement joins TRBV6-5 to TRBJ2-3; a possible D gene is TRBD1 (6 bases). Germline CDR1 MNHEY, CDR2 SVGAGI. The V and J ends lost 5 bases and 1 base respectively, with 19 bases between them. The CDR3 totals 17 residues. The CDR3 loop is CASSLNVGTGRTDTQYF. Here the CDR3 DNA reads TGTGCCAGCAGTCTAAATGTAGGCACAGGGCGCACAGATACGCAGTATTTT.

The sample holds many counts of this clonotype. The chain joins TRBV7-2 to TRBJ2-1; D uncertain. The CDR3 has 13 residues. Trimming left V 8 bases short and J 4 bases short, with 12 bases between. Germline V lookup: CDR1 SGHTA, CDR2 FQGNSA. The CDR3: CASLLGSYNEQFF. CDR3 DNA: TGTGCCAGCTTATTGGGCTCTTACAATGAGCAGTTCTTC.

This clonotype has more than one count but fewer than ten. This chain uses TRBV7-2 with TRBJ2-3; D perhaps matches TRBD1 (6 bases). The CDR3 extends over 13 amino acids. In germline, CDR1 is SGHTA, CDR2 FQGNSA. The V and J ends lost 1 base and 9 bases respectively, with 11 bases between them. This CDR3 reads CASSLEVGGTQYF. The CDR3 nucleotides read TGTGCCAGCAGCTTAGAGGTTGGGGGCACGCAGTATTTT.

The rearrangement links TRBV5-6 to TRBJ2-7; D is possibly TRBD2 (6 bases). This CDR3 has 14 amino acids. Germline V gives CDR1 SGHDT, CDR2 YYEEEE. The V and J ends lost 2 bases and 4 bases respectively, with 13 bases between them. The CDR3 DNA reads TGTGCCAGCAGCTTTTCTCCCGGGGGATACGAGCAGTACTTC. It specifies CASSFSPGGYEQYF.

The V and J genes are TRBV18 and TRBJ2-3; TRBD2 agrees at 10 bases. This CDR3 is built from 17 residues. Germline CDR1 and CDR2: KGHSH and LQKENI. Trimming took 3 bases from V and 4 from J; bases not matched to a gene: 10. The CDR3: CASSPGAGGRIADTQYF. The CDR3 nucleotides are TGTGCCAGCTCACCCGGAGCGGGGGGGCGGATTGCAGATACGCAGTATTTT.

The CDR3, as DNA: TGCGCCAGCAGTCAATCGGGGAATACGCAGTATTTT. This codes for CASSQSGNTQYF. This chain uses TRBV4-3 with TRBJ2-3, with D possibly TRBD2 on 5 matching bases. The CDR3 totals 12 residues. Germline V gene sequence: CDR1 LGHNA, CDR2 YSLEER. The V and J ends lost 6 bases and 7 bases respectively, with 11 bases between them.

The rearrangement links TRBV20-1 to TRBJ1-1, with TRBD1 matching 7 bases. Germline values: CDR1 DFQATT, CDR2 SNEGSKA (reference sequence). The CDR3 spans 13 residues. The ends lost 3 bases at V and 5 bases at J; junction bases unmatched: 6. The CDR3 coding sequence is TGCAGTGCTAGTAGACAGGGACTAACTGAAGCTTTCTTT. Encoded protein: CSASRQGLTEAFF.

This clonotype was picked up a small number of times. The chain carries TRBV12-3 or TRBV12-4 and TRBJ1-5; D call uncertain. The CDR3 consists of 13 residues. Trimming took 6 bases from V and 1 from J, leaving 7 bases between them. CDR3 DNA sequence: TGTGCCAGCAGCGACAAAAGCAATCAGCCCCAGCATTTT. It specifies CASSDKSNQPQHF.

The rearrangement joins TRBV19 to TRBJ2-7; D gene unclear. The CDR3 has 13 residues. Germline V lookup: CDR1 LNHDA, CDR2 SQIVND (reference sequence). V dropped 10 bases and J dropped 3 bases, with 16 bases sitting between them. CDR3 protein: CATSISHGYEQYF. CDR3 in DNA: TGTGCCACCAGTATAAGTCACGGCTACGAGCAGTACTTC.

This clonotype has more than one count but fewer than ten. The chain couples TRBV12-3 or TRBV12-4 to TRBJ1-1, with D possibly TRBD1 on 6 matching bases. Trimming pared 4 bases from V and 3 bases from J, leaving 9 bases between. The CDR3 totals 13 residues. The DNA for the CDR3 is TGTGCCAGCAGTTCACACAGGGACACTGAAGCTTTCTTT. Its translation: CASSSHRDTEAFF.

The sample holds a few counts of this clonotype. The V gene is TRBV6-2 or TRBV6-3, the J gene TRBJ2-1; D is unresolved. Germline loops: CDR1 MNHEY, CDR2 SVGEGT. V shed 0 bases and J shed 6 bases, with 3 bases lying between them. The CDR3 has 12 residues. The CDR3, as DNA: TGTGCCAGCAGTTACTCTTCCAATGAGCAGTTCTTC. It yields the protein CASSYSSNEQFF.

The rearrangement joins TRBV18 to TRBJ2-5, with a possible D match to TRBD1 (6 bases). The germline V gene encodes CDR1 KGHSH and CDR2 LQKENI. The CDR3 runs to 14 residues. The V and J ends lost 6 bases and 5 bases respectively, with 16 bases between them. CDR3 DNA: TGTGCCAGCTCTCAAAGTCAGGGGCCGGAGACCCAGTACTTC. This codes for CASSQSQGPETQYF.

The chain employs TRBV7-2 and TRBJ2-7, with D maybe TRBD2 (5 bases). V was cut by 5 bases and J by 4 bases, with 18 bases left in between. CDR1 and CDR2 from the germline V gene are SGHTA and FQGNSA. The CDR3 has 15 amino acids. In DNA, the CDR3 is TGTGCCAGCAGCCCAAGCTGGACTTTGGATTACGAGCAGTACTTC. It yields the protein CASSPSWTLDYEQYF.

This chain uses TRBV27 with TRBJ2-7; 7 bases align to TRBD2. The CDR3 spans 14 residues. V shed 2 bases and J 5 bases; nucleotides not matched to a gene: 6. CDR1 and CDR2 from the germline V gene are MNHEY and SMNVEV (reference sequence). DNA of the CDR3: TGTGCCAGCAGTTTAGGTTATGGGGGGGACGAGCAGTACTTC. Translation gives CASSLGYGGDEQYF.

The V and J genes are TRBV27 and TRBJ1-1, with a weak D call TRBD1 (6 bases). The CDR3 is made up of 12 amino acids. The germline V and J ends were trimmed by 8 bases and 0 bases, with 7 bases remaining between them. Germline-derived CDR1 and CDR2 are MNHEY and SMNVEV (reference sequence). The CDR3 coding sequence is TGTGCCAGCGGACAGCTGAACACTGAAGCTTTCTTT. Translating it yields CASGQLNTEAFF.

This clonotype showed up just a few times. This chain joins TRBV27 and TRBJ2-7; D ambiguous. This CDR3 has 15 amino acids. Looked up from germline, CDR1 is MNHEY and CDR2 is SMNVEV (reference sequence). Trimming removed 0 bases at V and 3 bases at J, with 12 bases between. The CDR3 is CASSLSADGYYEQYF. DNA for the CDR3: TGTGCCAGCAGTTTATCGGCGGACGGATACTACGAGCAGTACTTC.

This clonotype was counted between two and nine times. This rearrangement joins TRBV12-3 or TRBV12-4 to TRBJ1-5; 7 positions agree with TRBD1. With V trimmed by 4 bases and J by 4 bases, 4 bases remained unmatched. The CDR3 is made up of 14 amino acids. CDR3 bases: TGTGCCAGCAGTTCGGTGACAGGGAATCAGCCCCAGCATTTT. Protein: CASSSVTGNQPQHF.

The chain combines TRBV3-1 with TRBJ1-2; TRBD1 agrees at 9 bases. The germline V gene encodes CDR1 LGHDT and CDR2 YNNKEL (reference sequence). This CDR3 comprises 15 residues. The V gene end was trimmed by 3 bases and the J gene end by 5 bases; junction bases not matched to a gene: 7. This CDR3 is CASSHGTGTGYGYTF. The CDR3 coding sequence is TGTGCCAGCAGCCATGGAACCGGGACAGGGTATGGCTACACCTTC.

This clonotype showed up many times. A read error may account for a junction end that differs from germline. This rearrangement joins TRBV6-2 or TRBV6-3 to TRBJ1-5, with 12 bases fitting TRBD1. In germline, CDR1 is MNHEY, CDR2 SVGEGT. CDR3 size: 19 residues. DNA of the CDR3: TGTGCCAGCAGTCACCGTGGGACAGGGGGCATTCCCAGCAACCAGCCCCAGCATTTT. The encoded protein is CASSHRGTGGIPSNQPQHF.

The V gene is TRBV7-9, the J gene TRBJ1-4; D might be TRBD1 (6 bases). Germline loops: CDR1 SEHNR, CDR2 FQNEAQ (reference sequence). V was cut by 5 bases and J by 6 bases, with 10 bases left in between. The CDR3 covers 13 residues. DNA for the CDR3: TGTGCCAGCAGCCCGGGGGGCCATGAAAAACTGTTTTTT. This gives the protein CASSPGGHEKLFF.

This chain links TRBV5-1 with TRBJ1-1; D not certain. The V gene's germline CDR1 is SGHRS and CDR2 YFSETQ. The CDR3 totals 14 residues. Trimming left V 4 bases short and J 6 bases short, with 16 bases between. In DNA form, the CDR3 reads TGCGCCAGCAGCCCTTCCCTAAACAACCCTGAAGCTTTCTTT. Its translation is CASSPSLNNPEAFF.

This clonotype showed up just a few times. The chain carries TRBV6-2 or TRBV6-3 and TRBJ1-1; D may be TRBD1 (5 bases). CDR3 length: 13 residues. The germline gives CDR1 MNHEY, CDR2 SVGEGT. V lost 2 bases and J 1 base, leaving 5 bases between the germline ends. The CDR3 nucleotides are TGTGCCAGCAGTTACCAGGGGAACACTGAAGCTTTCTTT. Amino acids: CASSYQGNTEAFF.

The chain links TRBV4-2 to TRBJ2-7; 10 bases are a match to TRBD1. Germline-derived CDR1 and CDR2 are LGHNA and YNFKEQ. CDR3 length equals 14 residues. Trimming cost V 3 bases and J 6 bases; bases outside gene matches: 5. CDR3 in amino acids: CASSHRQGAGEQYF. DNA of the CDR3: TGTGCCAGCAGCCACCGACAGGGGGCGGGCGAGCAGTACTTC.